Sequencing of this T cell receptor (beta chain) was carried out in a study of OX40 agonist ivuxolimab in advanced cancers. Broadly, across the study: Ivuxolimab was an agonistic, fully human IgG2 monoclonal antibody directed against OX40 (CD134), a costimulatory receptor. Intravenous ivuxolimab was administered to patients every 2 weeks at six dose levels: 0.01, 0.1, 0.3, 1.5, 3 and 10 mg/kg. Of the approximately 50 patients in dose escalation, about 20 had hepatocellular carcinoma, approximately 15 had melanoma, 9 had renal cell carcinoma and 9 had head and neck cancer. The dose-escalation cohort was roughly 87% male with a mean age of around 62 years, ranging from roughly 20 to 85. Patients were allowed to have had prior anti-PD-1, anti-PD-L1 or anti-CTLA-4 therapy, and approximately 39% of the dose-escalation patients had been treated with checkpoint inhibitors. Partial responses were achieved by three dose-escalation patients, of whom one had hepatocellular carcinoma and two had cutaneous melanoma. The point of sequencing TCRbeta in the periphery was to test whether ivuxolimab changed TCR sequence diversity and drove clonal T-cell expansion. The paper covers the monotherapy dose-escalation part of the phase I ivuxolimab trial, which included N = 52 patients.

The germline V gene encodes CDR1 SGHDN and CDR2 FVKESK. From its cysteine to its phenylalanine, the CDR3 spans 17 amino acids. The DNA shown is the 51-base CDR3, in frame from base 1. Relative to germline, V is missing 4 bases and J is missing 4 bases, with 10 bases of the junction outside any gene match. To sequence the TCRbeta CDR3 region, genomic DNA was isolated from the sorted cells. TCRbeta CDR3 regions were sequenced using the immunoSEQ Assay. TCRdb took this table from immuneACCESS and kept in-frame rearrangements with V and J called. Such tables lack part of the clones; where checked against another copy, unresolved V genes explain under half of the gap, and the rest is unexplained. In all, the sample holds some 16,000 clones, and 82% of those were seen once. The top ten constitute around 2.2% of the sample. Turning to this clone: This clone's antigen is unknown. Per-nucleotide qualities are absent, and no much larger clonotype sits a single base away.

Points the paper makes about the study in general: The antigen specificity of the clonally expanded peripheral T cells was not determined. On average, CD8+ T cells showed more expanded clones than CD4+ T cells after ivuxolimab. Clonal expansion of both CD4+ and CD8+ blood T cells was observed from baseline to week 6 at doses 0.1 to 3.0 mg/kg. In partial responders in the 0.1-3.0 mg/kg groups, normalized peripheral clonal expansion was found to be among the lowest, especially among CD8+ T cells. Low levels of normalized T-cell clonal expansion were also seen in some nonresponding patients.

Patients with a history of autoimmune disease or receiving systemic immunosuppression were excluded from the trial. Peripheral blood for TCR sequencing was drawn from every dose cohort at baseline, at cycle 4 day 1 and at cycle 7 day 1. The samples were drawn from a first-in-human, open-label, multicenter phase I dose-escalation trial of ivuxolimab. The trial enrolled adults with locally advanced or metastatic head and neck squamous cell, hepatocellular, melanoma or renal cell carcinoma. CD4+ and CD8+ T cells were sorted separately from peripheral blood before TCR sequencing. This specimen was CD4+ or CD8+ T cells sorted from blood, taken in a trial of the OX40 agonist ivuxolimab. The sequence links TRBV14 to TRBJ1-3, with 10 bases aligning to TRBD1. The sequence was collected from an adult with an advanced solid tumor such as melanoma, head and neck, liver or kidney cancer. The base sequence is TGTGCCAGCAGCCGGTTCGTCGGGACAGGGGTAGGAAACACCATATATTTT. This gives the protein CASSRFVGTGVGNTIYF.